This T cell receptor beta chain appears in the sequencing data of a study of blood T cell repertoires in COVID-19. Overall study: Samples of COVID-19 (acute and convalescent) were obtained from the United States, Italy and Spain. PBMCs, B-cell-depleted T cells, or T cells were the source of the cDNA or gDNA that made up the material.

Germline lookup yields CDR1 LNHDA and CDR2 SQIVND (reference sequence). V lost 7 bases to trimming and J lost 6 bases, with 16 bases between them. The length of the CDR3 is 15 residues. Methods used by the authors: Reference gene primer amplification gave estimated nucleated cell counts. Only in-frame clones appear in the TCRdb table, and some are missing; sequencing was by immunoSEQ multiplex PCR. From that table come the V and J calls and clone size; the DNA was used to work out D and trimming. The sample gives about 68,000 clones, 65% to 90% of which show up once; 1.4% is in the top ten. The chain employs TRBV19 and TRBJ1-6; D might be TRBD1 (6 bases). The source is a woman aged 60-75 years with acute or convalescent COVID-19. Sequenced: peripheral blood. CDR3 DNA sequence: TGTGCCAGTACCTCGGGACAAGCCTCTAATTCACCCCTCCACTTT. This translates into CASTSGQASNSPLHF. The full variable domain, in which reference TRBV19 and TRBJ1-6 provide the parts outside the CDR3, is DGGITQSPKYLFRKEGQNVTLSCEQNLNHDAMYWYRQDPGQGLRLIYYSQIVNDFQKGDIAEGYSVSREKKESFPLTVTSAQKNPTAFYLCASTSGQASNSPLHFGNGTRLTVT.